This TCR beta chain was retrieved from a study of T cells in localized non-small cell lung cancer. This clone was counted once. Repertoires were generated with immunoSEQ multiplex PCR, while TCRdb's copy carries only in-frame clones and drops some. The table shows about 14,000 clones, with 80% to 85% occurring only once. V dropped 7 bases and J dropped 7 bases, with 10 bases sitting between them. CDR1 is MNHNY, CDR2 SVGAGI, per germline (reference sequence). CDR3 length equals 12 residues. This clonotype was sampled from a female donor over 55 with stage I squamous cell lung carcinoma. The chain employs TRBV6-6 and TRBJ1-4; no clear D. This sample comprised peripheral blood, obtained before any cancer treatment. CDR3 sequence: CASTGSVEKLFF. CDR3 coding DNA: TGTGCCAGCACCGGGTCAGTTGAAAAACTGTTTTTT.